The 21 T cell receptor beta chains below were found in one sample sequenced in a study of cytomegalovirus exposure and HLA in healthy donors. Both 60 Vbeta primers and 13 Jbeta primers went into the PCR. The method was immunoSEQ multiplex PCR; TCRdb's version includes in-frame clones alone and lacks a portion of them. Of 130,000 to 150,000 clones listed, roughly 70% are singletons. The sequencing sample was made of PBMCs. The receptors stem from a middle-aged woman in good health and CMV-seronegative.

V usage is TRBV27 and J usage is TRBJ1-2, with 10 bases that match TRBD1. Per germline, CDR1 MNHEY and CDR2 SMNVEV (reference sequence). CDR3 size: 15 residues. The V segment lost 4 bases and the J segment 4 bases; nucleotides outside the gene matches: 6. Here the CDR3 reads CASSWTGGSGYGYTF. Here the CDR3 DNA reads TGTGCCAGCAGTTGGACAGGGGGTAGCGGCTATGGCTACACCTTC.

This clone occurred once. V gene TRBV6-6 combines with J gene TRBJ1-2; 8 bases align to TRBD1. V was clipped by 4 bases and J by 8 bases; unmatched bases: 6. The CDR3 totals 13 residues. Germline CDR1 is MNHNY and CDR2 is SVGAGI (reference sequence). CDR3 protein: CASSWQGADGYTF. CDR3 bases: TGTGCCAGCAGTTGGCAGGGGGCCGACGGCTACACCTTC.

The chain combines TRBV7-3 with TRBJ2-3; 7 nucleotides align to TRBD2. The trim removed 5 bases at V and 1 base at J, leaving 24 bases unmatched. The CDR3 sequence is 21 residues long. Germline V gene lookup returns CDR1 SGHTA and CDR2 FQGTGA. The DNA for the CDR3 is TGTGCCAGCAGCACCCGGGGGGTGGGGACCAAAAAACCCCGGGGCACAGATACGCAGTATTTT. It translates to CASSTRGVGTKKPRGTDTQYF.

V and J are TRBV6-5 and TRBJ2-5; D perhaps matches TRBD1 (6 bases). The CDR3 has 15 residues. Germline V gives CDR1 MNHEY, CDR2 SVGAGI. Trimming took off 0 bases at V and 2 bases at J, with 10 bases between the two ends. The DNA for the CDR3 is TGTGCCAGCAGTTACTCATGGACAGCTCAAGAGACCCAGTACTTC. Translated, it gives CASSYSWTAQETQYF.

In its sample, this clone was seen a few times. The CDR3: CASSDRTDNQPQHF. The CDR3 DNA follows: TGTGCCAGCAGTGATAGGACAGACAATCAGCCCCAGCATTTT. The chain recombines TRBV2 with TRBJ1-5; TRBD1 might be the D (6 bases). This CDR3 comprises 14 residues. Germline V gene sequence: CDR1 SNHLY, CDR2 FYNNEI. The V and J ends lost 3 bases and 3 bases respectively, with 9 bases between them.

The genes are TRBV5-1 and TRBJ1-1; maybe TRBD1 (5 bases). The CDR3 contains 16 residues. V lost 3 bases to trimming and J lost 1 base, with 16 bases between them. Germline V gene lookup returns CDR1 SGHRS and CDR2 YFSETQ. As DNA, the CDR3 is TGCGCCAGCAGCTATACCCAGGGTCGGCCGAACACTGAAGCTTTCTTT. Protein sequence: CASSYTQGRPNTEAFF.

This clone is a singleton in its sample. V usage is TRBV5-1 and J usage is TRBJ2-1; 12 nucleotides match TRBD2. This CDR3 comprises 17 residues. Trimming at V came to 3 bases and at J to 1 base, leaving 5 bases not matched to a gene. Germline CDR1 reads SGHRS; CDR2 reads YFSETQ. The CDR3 nucleotides read TGCGCCAGCAGCTCGACTAGCGGGGGCGGTTCCTACAATGAGCAGTTCTTC. This encodes CASSSTSGGGSYNEQFF.

V is TRBV4-1 and J is TRBJ1-1; D is perhaps TRBD1 (6 bases). This CDR3 region has 18 residues. Trimming shortened V by 0 bases and J by 0 bases, and 17 bases separated the two germline ends. The germline CDR1 and CDR2 sequences are MGHRA and YSYEKL. Here the CDR3 DNA reads TGCGCCAGCAGCCAAGAAGGCCAGGGGCCATTCATGAACACTGAAGCTTTCTTT. Amino acids: CASSQEGQGPFMNTEAFF.

This chain links TRBV2 with TRBJ1-1; 8 nucleotides agree with TRBD1. V lost 4 bases, J lost 4 bases, and 11 bases stayed unmatched. Germline loops: CDR1 SNHLY, CDR2 FYNNEI. This CDR3 is built from 16 residues. In DNA, the CDR3 is TGTGCCAGCAGTGCGACAGGGGCCCTGATGAGCACTGAAGCTTTCTTT. It specifies CASSATGALMSTEAFF.

The chain is built from TRBV4-1 and TRBJ1-4; a weak D match, TRBD1 (5 bases). V was clipped by 0 bases and J by 8 bases, with 13 bases between them. In germline, CDR1 is MGHRA, CDR2 YSYEKL. This CDR3 contains 15 residues. The CDR3 DNA reads TGCGCCAGCAGCCAAGATTCGGGGGTCGGGGAAAAACTGTTTTTT. Translation: CASSQDSGVGEKLFF.

The chain combines TRBV23-1 with TRBJ2-1; 13 bases are a match to TRBD2. TRBV23-1 is recorded as an ORF, its role being uncertain. Trimming took 10 bases from V and 16 from J; bases not matched to a gene: 13. The CDR3 is made up of 13 amino acids. CDR3 amino acids: CAITSGGGSVLFF. CDR3 sequence (DNA): TGCGCCATAACTAGCGGGGGGGGCTCAGTATTATTCTTC.

This chain uses TRBV5-1 with TRBJ2-3; perhaps TRBD2 as D (6 bases). The CDR3 spans 17 residues. Germline V gene sequence: CDR1 SGHRS, CDR2 YFSETQ. V was clipped by 0 bases and J by 2 bases, with 16 bases between them. CDR3 DNA: TGCGCCAGCAGCTTGGGGGTAGCGGCTACATTCACAGATACGCAGTATTTT. This codes for CASSLGVAATFTDTQYF.

The chain recombines TRBV5-8 with TRBJ2-5, with 7 bases that match TRBD2. V lost 4 bases and J lost 5; bases outside the gene matches: 17. Germline assignment: CDR1 SGHTS and CDR2 YDEGEE. There are 17 residues in the CDR3. The CDR3, as DNA: TGTGCCAGCAGCCCCCGAAGGCGGGAGCCCCCCCCGGAGACCCAGTACTTC. Amino acid sequence: CASSPRRREPPPETQYF. The whole variable domain, remainder taken from reference TRBV5-8 and TRBJ2-5, is EAGVTQSPTHLIKTRGQQATLRCSPISGHTSVYWYQQALGLGLQFLLWYDEGEERNRGNFPPRFSGRQFPNYSSELNVNALELEDSALYLCASSPRRREPPPETQYFGPGTRLLVL.

This clone appeared a few times. The chain's CDR3 is CASSRETPSLSYEQYF. The CDR3 DNA is TGTGCCAGCAGTCGAGAGACTCCTTCCCTCTCCTACGAGCAGTACTTC. The chain carries TRBV6-6 and TRBJ2-7; D ambiguous. Germline-derived CDR1 and CDR2 are MNHNY and SVGAGI (reference sequence). V lost 5 bases to trimming and J lost 0 bases, with 17 bases between them. The CDR3 has 16 residues.

The chain couples TRBV5-4 to TRBJ1-1; tentatively, D is TRBD1 (5 bases). This CDR3 is built from 16 residues. Trimming stripped 0 bases from V and 0 bases from J, with 12 bases between. Germline V CDR1 and CDR2: SGHNT, YYREEE (reference sequence). The CDR3 DNA is TGTGCCAGCAGCTTGGACCGGGGACTAATGAACACTGAAGCTTTCTTT. This translates into CASSLDRGLMNTEAFF.

This rearrangement joins TRBV19 to TRBJ2-7, with a tentative D call TRBD1 (5 bases). The CDR3 totals 14 residues. The V and J ends lost 0 bases and 2 bases respectively, with 8 bases between them. From germline, CDR1 is LNHDA and CDR2 SQIVND (reference sequence). CDR3 in amino acids: CASSIDTRAYEQYF. The CDR3 DNA follows: TGTGCCAGTAGTATAGATACCAGGGCCTACGAGCAGTACTTC.

This chain connects TRBV11-2 to TRBJ1-1; no reliable D call. The CDR3 runs to 15 residues. Germline CDR1 reads SGHAT; CDR2 reads FQNNGV. V gave up 5 bases and J gave up 3 bases, with 16 bases separating them. The CDR3 nucleotides are TGTGCCAGCAGCCCTGAGGAGGGCGGCTACACTGAAGCTTTCTTT. Translating gives CASSPEEGGYTEAFF.

This sequence joins TRBV19 and TRBJ1-1; D may be TRBD1 (6 bases). Trimming removed 6 bases at V and 1 base at J, with 15 bases between. The CDR3 runs 15 residues. CDR1 LNHDA and CDR2 SQIVND come from the germline V gene (reference sequence). CDR3 nucleotide sequence: TGTGCCAGTAGCGATATGGGGGCGGGGAACACTGAAGCTTTCTTT. Amino acids: CASSDMGAGNTEAFF.

The gene calls are TRBV5-1 and TRBJ1-5, with D uncertain. The V gene's germline CDR1 is SGHRS and CDR2 YFSETQ. There are 15 residues in the CDR3. Between the trimmed V and J ends, which lost 0 bases and 7 bases, there was a span of 14 bases. The CDR3 region is CASSLAAGINQPQHF. The DNA for the CDR3 is TGCGCCAGCAGCTTGGCCGCGGGGATCAACCAGCCCCAGCATTTT.

V usage is TRBV11-2 and J usage is TRBJ2-5; possible D gene TRBD2, 6 bases. This CDR3 comprises 15 residues. Per germline, CDR1 SGHAT and CDR2 FQNNGV. Deletions cut 5 bases from V and 2 bases from J, with 15 bases between. The CDR3 sequence: CASSLQGLAQETQYF. The DNA of the CDR3 is TGTGCCAGCAGCCTCCAGGGTCTAGCGCAAGAGACCCAGTACTTC.

J is TRBJ1-2 and V is TRBV13; tentative D call: TRBD1 (5 bases). The germline CDR1 and CDR2 sequences are PRHDT and FYEKMQ (reference sequence). V lost 3 bases to trimming and J lost 7 bases, with 15 bases between them. CDR3 length: 14 amino acids. The CDR3 DNA follows: TGTGCCAGCAGCTTTGGAAGGGGATTTCGTGGCTACACCTTC. Its protein product is CASSFGRGFRGYTF.